This T cell receptor beta chain was profiled in a study of early T cells in non-severe SARS-CoV-2 infection. Study-wide context: Unsorted whole-blood RNA was sequenced in bulk, leaving chains unpaired.

Individual cDNA molecules received unique molecular identifiers. TCRdb recomputed calls from the 5' RACE reads with MiXCR, one row per CDR3 protein. The data contain tens of thousands of distinct CDR3 sequences, around 6% of them singletons. From germline, CDR1 is MNHNY and CDR2 SVGAGI (reference sequence). The V segment lost 6 bases and the J segment 1 base; nucleotides outside the gene matches: 4. The CDR3 is 14 residues long. In its sample, this clonotype was seen a few times. The sequence was obtained from an adult who was a healthcare worker with PCR-confirmed SARS-CoV-2 infection or an uninfected control (not recorded which). The sequenced material came from whole blood. The chain has TRBV6-6 and TRBJ1-1, with 8 bases that match TRBD1. As DNA, the CDR3 is TGTGCCAGCAGAAATGACAGGGGGAACACTGAAGCTTTCTTT. The encoded protein is CASRNDRGNTEAFF.